One and the same sample provided the 3 T cell receptor beta chains below, sequenced in a study of neurological immune-mediated disorders. TCRdb fed the 5' RACE reads into MiXCR, producing one record per CDR3 protein. The sample has nearly 45,000 distinct CDR3 sequences; approximately 12% are singletons. Specimen: PBMCs. These receptors were taken from a female donor in good health.

This clonotype has ten or more counts. J is TRBJ2-5 and V is TRBV3-1, with D maybe TRBD1 (5 bases). This CDR3 is built from 15 residues. CDR1 and CDR2 (germline): LGHDT, YNNKEL (reference sequence). The V and J ends lost 8 bases and 1 base respectively, with 17 bases between them. The DNA of the CDR3 is TGTGCCAGCGGATCCGCAGGGAAAGGCCAAGAGACCCAGTACTTC. As protein: CASGSAGKGQETQYF.

This clonotype was observed at least ten times. V gene TRBV7-8 combines with J gene TRBJ2-1, with 9 bases aligning to TRBD1. Germline V CDR1 and CDR2: SGHVS, FQNEAQ. V trimming: 5 bases; J trimming: 5 bases; junction bases outside the gene matches: 10. The CDR3 runs 16 residues. The CDR3 coding sequence is TGTGCCAGCAGCCTAGTGCCGGGACAGGGAAACAATGAGCAGTTCTTC. Translated: CASSLVPGQGNNEQFF.

This clonotype was counted at least ten times. The chain combines TRBV3-1 with TRBJ2-3; 11 bases match TRBD2. CDR3 length equals 16 residues. With V trimmed by 1 base and J by 6 bases, 6 bases remained unmatched. Germline CDR1 reads LGHDT; CDR2 reads YNNKEL (reference sequence). CDR3 in amino acids: CASSQGRPSGGDTQYF. DNA of the CDR3: TGTGCCAGCAGCCAAGGAAGGCCTAGCGGGGGGGATACGCAGTATTTT.